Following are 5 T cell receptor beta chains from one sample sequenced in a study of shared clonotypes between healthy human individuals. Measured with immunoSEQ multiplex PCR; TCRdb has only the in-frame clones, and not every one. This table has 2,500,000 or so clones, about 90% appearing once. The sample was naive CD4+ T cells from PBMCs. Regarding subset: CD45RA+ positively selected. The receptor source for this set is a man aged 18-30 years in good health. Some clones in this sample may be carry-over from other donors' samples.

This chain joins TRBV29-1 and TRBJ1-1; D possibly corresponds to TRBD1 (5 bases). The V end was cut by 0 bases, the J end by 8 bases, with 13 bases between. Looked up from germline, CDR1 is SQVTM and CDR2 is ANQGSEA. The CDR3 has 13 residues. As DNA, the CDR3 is TGCAGCGTTGAAGATGGGTATGGGGGGGAAGCTTTCTTT. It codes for CSVEDGYGGEAFF.

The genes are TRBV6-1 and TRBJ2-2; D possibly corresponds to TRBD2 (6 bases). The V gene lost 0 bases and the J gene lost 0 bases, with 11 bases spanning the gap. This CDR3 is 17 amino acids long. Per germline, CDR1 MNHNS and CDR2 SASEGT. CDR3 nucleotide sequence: TGTGCCAGCAGTGAAGCGGTCGGAGGGGCGAACACCGGGGAGCTGTTTTTT. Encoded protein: CASSEAVGGANTGELFF.

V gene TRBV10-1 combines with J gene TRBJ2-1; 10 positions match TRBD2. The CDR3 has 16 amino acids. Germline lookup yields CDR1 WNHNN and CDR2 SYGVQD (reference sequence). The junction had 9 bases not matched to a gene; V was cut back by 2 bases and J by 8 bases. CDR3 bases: TGCGCCAGCAGTGAGAGGGCTAGCGGGAGTTTAGATGAGCAGTTCTTC. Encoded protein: CASSERASGSLDEQFF.

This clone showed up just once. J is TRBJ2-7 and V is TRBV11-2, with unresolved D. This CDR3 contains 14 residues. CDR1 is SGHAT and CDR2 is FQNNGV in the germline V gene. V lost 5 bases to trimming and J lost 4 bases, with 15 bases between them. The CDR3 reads CASSPSRSVYEQYF. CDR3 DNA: TGTGCCAGCAGCCCCAGTCGCTCAGTTTACGAGCAGTACTTC.

The CDR3 is CASGLVRTGGLIAGELFF. The CDR3 nucleotides read TGTGCTAGTGGTTTGGTACGGACGGGAGGGCTGATAGCCGGGGAGCTGTTTTTT. The genes are TRBV12-5 and TRBJ2-2; 8 nucleotides match TRBD2. The CDR3 contains 18 residues. Germline V lookup: CDR1 LGHNT, CDR2 FRNRAP. With V trimmed by 0 bases and J by 6 bases, 12 bases remained unmatched.